Detailed here is one TCR beta chain. Its antigen remains unidentified. Per-base quality was not reported, and no clone a single base away is much larger than it. Taken from cysteine to phenylalanine, the CDR3 has 14 residues. Of all the DNA, just the CDR3 is kept, 42 bases in frame from base 1. V and J are truncated by 0 bases and 5 bases respectively, leaving an intervening sequence of 11 bases. The germline V gene sets CDR1 to SGHRS and CDR2 to YFSETQ. Receptor libraries were prepared by the immunoSEQ multiplex PCR assay. DNA from the CD4+ T cells that had been cultured and isolated underwent TCR beta CDR3 sequencing. On the study's bioinformatics: Non-productive TCR sequences were removed, reads were trimmed to the CDR3 region, and CDR3s of at least 7 amino acids were retained. Antigen-specific clonotypes were identified using the MANAFEST web app by comparison of expansion in peptide wells against reference cultures. To count as positive, a clone had to show expansion at FDR<0.05 compared with the reference and with all other wells, an odds ratio above 5, and a frequency above 0.1% in two replicate wells. A clonotype was called cross-reactive if it was significantly expanded both in SARS-CoV-2 spike wells and in at least one common cold coronavirus spike condition. CDR3 similarity was assessed by Levenshtein distance using the stringdist R package, and unrooted trees were constructed with ape in R 3.6.1. TCRdb took over this immuneACCESS table, retaining in-frame rearrangements with V and J assigned. Such tables are incomplete; in checked studies, under half of the missing clones stem from an unresolved V gene, and the remainder is unexplained. V and J calls plus clone size are reproduced from that table; the DNA served to infer D and trimming. In all, the sample holds about 54,000 clones, and around 86% of those were seen once. The ten largest account for about 2.6% of the sample.

The data originate from a study of vaccination effects on CD4 cells after COVID-19 (dated by TCRdb to between 2021 and 2023). A note on the overall study: Each participant got two doses of an mRNA SARS-CoV-2 vaccine, either BNT162b2 or mRNA-1273. In the study, cultures from other donors were sequenced using the Oncomine TCR Beta short-read assay on an Illumina iSeq 100. The full study included over 8 COVID-19 convalescent patients and several SARS-CoV-2-naive healthy vaccine recipients. The study compared SARS-CoV-2 spike-specific CD4+ TCR repertoires before and after mRNA vaccination in COVID-19 convalescent patients and infection-naive vaccine recipients.

The ViraFEST assay stimulated PBMC with viral peptide pools and then used TCR sequencing to identify antigen-specific CD4+ T cell clonotypes by expansion. After less than 13 days of culture, CD4+ T cells were isolated with the EasySep CD4+ T cell isolation kit. The absence of prior SARS-CoV-2 infection in healthy vaccine recipients was confirmed by negative nucleocapsid antibodies before and after vaccination. Two million PBMC per well were cultured in IMDM with about 5.4% human AB serum, roughly 11 IU/ml IL-2 and gentamicin, plus 10 ug/ml peptides. Half of the culture medium was replaced with fresh IL-2-containing medium on days 3 and 7. Unless otherwise noted, each peptide stimulation condition was cultured in triplicate wells. Using Ficoll-Paque Plus gradient centrifugation, PBMC were separated from whole blood and then either used fresh or cryopreserved at -140C. The overlapping peptide pools covered the spike proteins of SARS-CoV-2 and of the common cold coronaviruses HCoV-NL63, HCoV-OC43 and HCoV-229E. The QIAamp micro DNA kit was used to extract genomic DNA from the cultured CD4+ T cells.

What the research found in general, with its limitations: Only a small number of convalescent patients were included, and no early post-infection timepoints were available, which limited the study. Among healthy vaccine recipients, nearly all vaccine-induced clones were SARS-CoV-2 mono-reactive, and just 1 of 255 was cross-reactive with common cold coronaviruses. Both infection-induced and vaccine-induced clones contracted markedly at late post-vaccination timepoints, which is consistent with waning T cell responses.

This specimen consisted of CD4+ T cells from PBMCs cultured with HCoV-229E spike peptides, obtained before COVID-19 vaccination. The sample's cell subset or site label, in plain terms: HCoV-229E spike overlapping peptide pool stimulation. The sequence came from a human donor who received a COVID-19 vaccine. In this chain, TRBV5-1 is recombined with TRBJ2-5, with no confidently assigned D gene. The DNA sequence is TGCGCCAGCAGCTTGGAATCCGGGTTGGAGACCCAGTACTTC. Protein translation: CASSLESGLETQYF.